This TCR beta chain was profiled in a study of beta chain features in type 1 diabetes. This clone appeared a few times. Its cognate antigen is unknown. Sequencing targeted expressed TCRB transcripts, as all isolated RNA had been reverse transcribed. Here immunoSEQ multiplex PCR was the method, and the copy in TCRdb shows in-frame clones only, minus some. The data contain 450,000 or so clones, over 10% of them seen just once; the ten biggest clones take up 0.035% to 0.05%. Study-wide results and limits: Whether TCRB rearrangement is influenced by HLA type was left unresolved in this analysis. For type 1 diabetes patients, VDJ junctions showed fewer insertions and more deletions.

CDR3 size: 14 residues. V was trimmed by 6 bases and J by 0 bases, leaving 11 bases between them. Per the germline V gene, CDR1 is SQVTM and CDR2 is ANQGSEA. By way of CD45RO/CCR7/CD25/CD127/CD95/CD27, the CD4+ regulatory, stem cell-like memory, central memory and naive cells were sorted. Over 95% purity was reached by all sorted populations. The source of this sequence is a woman aged 18-35 years in good health. Sequenced sample: naive CD4+ T cells from blood. The rearrangement links TRBV29-1 to TRBJ1-4, with a tentative D call TRBD1 (5 bases). CDR3 DNA: TGCAGCGTCCGAGACAGAGCAACTAATGAAAAACTGTTTTTT. Translation gives CSVRDRATNEKLFF.